This entry features one T cell receptor (beta chain) sequence. The data derive from a study of control samples from healthy donors and cancer patients. Using immunoSEQ multiplex PCR, the repertoire was profiled, and TCRdb retains in-frame clones only, with some absent. The sample has roughly 100,000 clones; around nine tenths are singletons. Sequencing was done on a sample of PBMCs. This TCR was recovered from a man aged 60 to 69 with lung cancer.

CDR3 region: CASSRGETYEQYV. DNA of the CDR3: TGTGCCAGCAGCCGGGGGGAAACCTACGAGCAGTACGTC. The rearrangement links TRBV7-9 to TRBJ2-7, with 7 nucleotides matching TRBD2. The J segment lost 2 bases and the V segment lost 5 bases, leaving 3 bases of the junction unmatched. CDR3 length: 13 residues. The germline gives CDR1 SEHNR, CDR2 FQNEAQ (reference sequence).